This T cell receptor beta chain is from a study of STAT5B mutations in CD4+ large granular lymphocyte leukemia. General study findings and limits: Compared with healthy controls (2/35), patient top clones favored TRBV06 (8/27). The CD4+ versus CD8+ T-LGLL clonality difference may reflect limited sample size. CD4-sorted patient repertoires seemed more clonal than healthy CD4+ repertoires.

V dropped 5 bases and J dropped 6 bases, with 20 bases sitting between them. CDR3 length: 16 residues. Germline V gives CDR1 SEHNR, CDR2 FQNEAQ (reference sequence). This clone has a handful of counts. Antigen: not known. TCRdb's copy holds only in-frame clones and misses some; the assay was immunoSEQ multiplex PCR. Of 30,000 or so clones in the sample, just under 80% are singletons; the top ten hold 1% to 1.4%. Healthy controls were blood donor buffy coats. V usage is TRBV7-9 and J usage is TRBJ1-5; D gene uncertain. The receptor was isolated from a human donor in good health. Sample: CD4+ T cells from blood buffy coats. CDR3 nucleotide sequence: TGTGCCAGCAGCCCCTCGTACACGGTTGGCAGTCAGCCCCAGCATTTT. Protein sequence: CASSPSYTVGSQPQHF.